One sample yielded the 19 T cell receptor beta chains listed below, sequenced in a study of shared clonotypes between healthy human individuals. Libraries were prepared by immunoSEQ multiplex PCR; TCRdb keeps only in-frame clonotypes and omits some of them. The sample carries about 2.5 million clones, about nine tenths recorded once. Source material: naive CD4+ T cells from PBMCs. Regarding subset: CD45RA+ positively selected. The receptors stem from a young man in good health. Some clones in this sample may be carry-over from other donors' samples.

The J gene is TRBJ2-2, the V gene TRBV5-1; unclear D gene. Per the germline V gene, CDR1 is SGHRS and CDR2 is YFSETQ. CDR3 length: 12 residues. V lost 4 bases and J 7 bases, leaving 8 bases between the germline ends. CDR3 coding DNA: TGCGCCAGCAGCCCCCTCGGCGGGGAGCTGTTTTTT. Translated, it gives CASSPLGGELFF.

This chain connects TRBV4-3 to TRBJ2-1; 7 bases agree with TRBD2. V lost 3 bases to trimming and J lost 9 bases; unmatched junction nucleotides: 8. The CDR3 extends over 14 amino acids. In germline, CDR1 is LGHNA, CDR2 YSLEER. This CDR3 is CASSQSPPGGEQFF. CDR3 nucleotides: TGCGCCAGCAGCCAGAGCCCACCGGGGGGTGAGCAGTTCTTC.

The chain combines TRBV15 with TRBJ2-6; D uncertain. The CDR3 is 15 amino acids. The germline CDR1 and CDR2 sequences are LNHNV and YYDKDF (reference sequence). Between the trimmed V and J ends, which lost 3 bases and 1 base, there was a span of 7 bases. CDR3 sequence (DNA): TGTGCCACCAGCAGCCAGAAATCTGGGGCCAACGTCCTGACTTTC. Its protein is CATSSQKSGANVLTF.

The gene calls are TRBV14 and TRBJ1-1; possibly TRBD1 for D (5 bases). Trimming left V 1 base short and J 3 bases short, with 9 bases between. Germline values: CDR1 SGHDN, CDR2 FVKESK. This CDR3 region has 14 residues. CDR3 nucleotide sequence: TGTGCCAGCAGCCAAGCCAGGGCGGACACTGAAGCTTTCTTT. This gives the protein CASSQARADTEAFF. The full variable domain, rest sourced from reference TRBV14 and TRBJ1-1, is EAGVTQFPSHSVIEKGQTVTLRCDPISGHDNLYWYRRVMGKEIKFLLHFVKESKQDESGMPNNRFLAERTGGTYSTLKVQPAELEDSGVYFCASSQARADTEAFFGQGTRLTVV.

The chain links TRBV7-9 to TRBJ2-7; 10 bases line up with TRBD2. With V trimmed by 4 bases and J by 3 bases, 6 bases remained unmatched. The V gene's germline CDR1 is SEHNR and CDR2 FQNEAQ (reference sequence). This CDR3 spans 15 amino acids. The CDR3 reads CASSSSSGSGYEQYF. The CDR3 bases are TGTGCCAGCAGCTCCTCTAGCGGGAGCGGCTACGAGCAGTACTTC.

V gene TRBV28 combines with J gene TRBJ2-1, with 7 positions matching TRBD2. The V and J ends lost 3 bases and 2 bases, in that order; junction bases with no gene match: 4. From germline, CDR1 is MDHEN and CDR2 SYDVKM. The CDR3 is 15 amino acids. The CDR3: CASSFSGLPYNEQFF. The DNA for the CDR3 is TGTGCCAGCAGTTTTTCGGGACTACCCTACAATGAGCAGTTCTTC.

Written as DNA, the CDR3 is TGTGCCAGCAGCTTAGGAGGGGACAGGAAAAACATTCAGTACTTC. Translating it yields CASSLGGDRKNIQYF. The chain uses TRBV7-9 and TRBJ2-4; 8 bases agree with TRBD1. CDR1 is SEHNR and CDR2 is FQNEAQ in the germline V gene (reference sequence). The trim removed 1 base at V and 4 bases at J, leaving 3 bases unmatched. The CDR3 has 15 residues.

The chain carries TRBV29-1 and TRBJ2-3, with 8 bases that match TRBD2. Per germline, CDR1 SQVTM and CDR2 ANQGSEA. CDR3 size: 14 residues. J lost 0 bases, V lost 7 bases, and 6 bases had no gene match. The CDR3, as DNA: TGCAGCGGTAAATCTAGCGGGAGCACAGATACGCAGTATTTT. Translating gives CSGKSSGSTDTQYF.

CDR3 bases: TGTGCCAGCAGAGTAGCGGGAGGTCTGAACACAGATACGCAGTATTTT. The encoded protein is CASRVAGGLNTDTQYF. The chain employs TRBV4-2 and TRBJ2-3, with 10 bases identical to TRBD2. The J segment lost 2 bases and the V segment lost 6 bases, leaving 8 bases of the junction unmatched. The CDR3 totals 16 residues. Looked up from germline, CDR1 is LGHNA and CDR2 is YNFKEQ.

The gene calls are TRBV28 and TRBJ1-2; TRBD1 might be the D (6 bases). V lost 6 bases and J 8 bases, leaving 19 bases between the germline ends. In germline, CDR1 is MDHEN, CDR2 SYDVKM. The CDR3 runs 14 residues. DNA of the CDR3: TGTGCCAGCAGCTCGTACAGGGCAACGGGGGGCTACACCTTC. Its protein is CASSSYRATGGYTF.

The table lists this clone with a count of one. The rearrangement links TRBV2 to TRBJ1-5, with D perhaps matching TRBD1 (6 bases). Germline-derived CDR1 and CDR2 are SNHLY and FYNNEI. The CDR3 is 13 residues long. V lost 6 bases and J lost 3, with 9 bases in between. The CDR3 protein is CASSGQPNQPQHF. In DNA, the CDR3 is TGTGCCAGCAGCGGACAGCCCAATCAGCCCCAGCATTTT. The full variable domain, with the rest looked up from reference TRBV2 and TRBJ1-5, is EPEVTQTPSHQVTQMGQEVILRCVPISNHLYFYWYRQILGQKVEFLVSFYNNEISEKSEIFDDQFSVERPDGSNFTLKIRSTKLEDSAMYFCASSGQPNQPQHFGDGTRLSIL.

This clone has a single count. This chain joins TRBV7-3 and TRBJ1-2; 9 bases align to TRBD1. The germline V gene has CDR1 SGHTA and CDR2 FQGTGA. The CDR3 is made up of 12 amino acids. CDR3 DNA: TGTGCTCCGGGGACAGGGCCCTATGGCTACACCTTC. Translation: CAPGTGPYGYTF. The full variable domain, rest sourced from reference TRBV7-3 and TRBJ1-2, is GAGVSQTPSNKVTEKGKYVELRCDPISGHTALYWYRQSLGQGPEFLIYFQGTGAADDSGLPNDRFFAVRPEGSVSTLKIQRTERGDSAVYLCAPGTGPYGYTFGSGTRLTVV.

The CDR3 sequence is CAWSLLAGPYNEQFF. The CDR3 nucleotides read TGTGCCTGGAGTTTGCTAGCGGGGCCCTACAATGAGCAGTTCTTC. This chain uses TRBV30 with TRBJ2-1; 9 positions match TRBD2. V shed 2 bases, J shed 2 bases, and the junction held 4 bases outside the gene matches. This CDR3 is built from 15 residues. Germline CDR1 and CDR2: GTSNPN and SVGIG (reference sequence).

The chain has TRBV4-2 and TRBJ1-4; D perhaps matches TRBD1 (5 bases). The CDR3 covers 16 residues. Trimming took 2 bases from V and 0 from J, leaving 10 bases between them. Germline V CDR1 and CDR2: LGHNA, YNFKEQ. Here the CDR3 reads CASSQPTGATNEKLFF. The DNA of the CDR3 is TGTGCCAGCAGCCAACCCACAGGAGCAACTAATGAAAAACTGTTTTTT.

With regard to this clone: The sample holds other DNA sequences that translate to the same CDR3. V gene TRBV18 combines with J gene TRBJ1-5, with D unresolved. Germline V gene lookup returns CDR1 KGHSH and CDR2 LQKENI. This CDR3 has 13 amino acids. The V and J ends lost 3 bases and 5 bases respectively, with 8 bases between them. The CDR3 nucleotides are TGTGCCAGCTCACCTCTTCAGGATCAGCCCCAGCATTTT. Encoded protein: CASSPLQDQPQHF.

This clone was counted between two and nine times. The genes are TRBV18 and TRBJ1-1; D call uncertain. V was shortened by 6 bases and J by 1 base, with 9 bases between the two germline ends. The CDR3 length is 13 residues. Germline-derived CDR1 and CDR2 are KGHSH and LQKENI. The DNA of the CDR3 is TGTGCCAGCTCGAGATTACAGAACACTGAAGCTTTCTTT. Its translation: CASSRLQNTEAFF.

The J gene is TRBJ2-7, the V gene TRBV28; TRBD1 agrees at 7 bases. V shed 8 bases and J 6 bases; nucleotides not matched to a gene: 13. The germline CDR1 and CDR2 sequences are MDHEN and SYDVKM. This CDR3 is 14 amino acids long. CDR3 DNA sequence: TGTGCCAGCCTAACGGGACAGTTTTCGAGCGAGCAGTACTTC. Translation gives CASLTGQFSSEQYF.

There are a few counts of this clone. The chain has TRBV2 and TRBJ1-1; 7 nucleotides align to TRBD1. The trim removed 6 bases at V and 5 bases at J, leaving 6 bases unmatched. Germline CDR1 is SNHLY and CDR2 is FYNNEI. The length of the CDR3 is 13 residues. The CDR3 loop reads CASSQGGTTEAFF. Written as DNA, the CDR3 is TGTGCCAGCAGCCAAGGGGGCACGACTGAAGCTTTCTTT.

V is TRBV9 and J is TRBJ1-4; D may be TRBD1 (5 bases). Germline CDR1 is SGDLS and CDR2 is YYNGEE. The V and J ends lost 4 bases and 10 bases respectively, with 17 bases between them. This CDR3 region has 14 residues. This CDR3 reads CASSQPGGGGKLFF. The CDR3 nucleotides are TGTGCCAGCAGCCAACCCGGGGGGGGAGGAAAACTGTTTTTT.